These 9 T cell receptor beta chains were all obtained from the same sample, sequenced in a study of CD8+ T cells in alopecia areata. As the sequencing template, cDNA was produced by extracting RNA and reverse transcribing it. Libraries were prepared by immunoSEQ multiplex PCR; TCRdb keeps only in-frame clonotypes and omits some of them. The sample holds roughly 35,000 clones, around 50% seen once. The sample consisted of NKG2D-high CD8+ T cells sorted from blood. These receptors came from a human donor with alopecia areata.

The chain links TRBV4-3 to TRBJ2-7; D gene unclear. Trimming cost V 0 bases and J 2 bases, with 8 bases left between them. The CDR3 is 14 amino acids. Germline V gene data show CDR1 as LGHNA and CDR2 as YSLEER. The CDR3 bases are TGCGCCAGCAGCCAAGATGGCTGGGCCTACGAGCAGTACTTC. It encodes CASSQDGWAYEQYF.

The table lists this clone with a few counts. V and J are TRBV28 and TRBJ2-1, with D tentatively TRBD1 or TRBD2 (5 bases each). The germline gives CDR1 MDHEN, CDR2 SYDVKM. Trimming removed 2 bases at V and 11 bases at J, with 10 bases between. The CDR3 spans 12 residues. The CDR3 DNA sequence: TGTGCCAGCAGTTTAGGGGACCTTAAGCAGTTCTTC. Its translation: CASSLGDLKQFF.

This clone was detected a few times. The chain joins TRBV7-3 to TRBJ2-1; maybe TRBD2 (5 bases). The CDR3 covers 15 residues. Germline lookup yields CDR1 SGHTA and CDR2 FQGTGA. Trimming cost V 1 base and J 2 bases, with 9 bases left between them. The CDR3 loop is CASSLMGEAYNEQFF. The CDR3 DNA follows: TGTGCCAGCAGCTTAATGGGAGAGGCCTACAATGAGCAGTTCTTC.

For the CDR3, the DNA is TGTGCCAGCAGCGGACCGAATGAAAAACTGTTTTTT. It is translated as CASSGPNEKLFF. This chain connects TRBV7-9 to TRBJ1-4; D remains ambiguous. Trimming left V 5 bases short and J 5 bases short, with 6 bases between. Germline-derived CDR1 and CDR2 are SEHNR and FQNEAQ (reference sequence). The CDR3 consists of 12 residues.

The chain links TRBV5-6 to TRBJ1-2; 9 bases fit TRBD1. The CDR3 contains 13 residues. Germline CDR1 reads SGHDT; CDR2 reads YYEEEE. V lost 5 bases and J lost 8; bases outside the gene matches: 7. The CDR3 spells CASRGDRASGYTF. The CDR3 nucleotides are TGTGCCAGCAGGGGGGACAGGGCCAGCGGCTACACCTTC. The variable domain in full, with the rest retrieved from reference TRBV5-6 and TRBJ1-2, is DAGVTQSPTHLIKTRGQQVTLRCSPKSGHDTVSWYQQALGQGPQFIFQYYEEEERQRGNFPDRFSGHQFPNYSSELNVNALLLGDSALYLCASRGDRASGYTFGSGTRLTVV.

V and J are TRBV6-1 and TRBJ1-1; a possible D gene is TRBD1 (5 bases). The CDR3 length is 14 residues. Trimming cost V 5 bases and J 4 bases, with 14 bases left between them. Per the germline V gene, CDR1 is MNHNS and CDR2 is SASEGT. CDR3 protein: CASSFGRGGTEAFF. The CDR3 DNA is TGTGCCAGCAGTTTTGGGAGGGGTGGCACTGAAGCTTTCTTT.

The CDR3 spells CASSPGLGYEQFF. The CDR3 DNA reads TGTGCCAGCTCACCCGGTTTGGGCTATGAGCAGTTCTTC. This chain joins TRBV18 and TRBJ2-1; D gene unclear. Trimming shortened V by 3 bases and J by 8 bases, and 11 bases separated the two germline ends. The CDR3 loop spans 13 amino acids. The V gene's germline CDR1 is KGHSH and CDR2 LQKENI.

This clone was recorded a few times. The V gene is TRBV5-1, the J gene TRBJ2-1, with D possibly being TRBD1 or TRBD2 (6 bases each). Trimming shortened V by 7 bases and J by 2 bases, and 16 bases separated the two germline ends. This CDR3 has 15 amino acids. CDR1 and CDR2 from the germline V gene are SGHRS and YFSETQ. The CDR3 sequence is CASESSGGAYNEQFF. CDR3 DNA sequence: TGCGCCAGCGAATCCTCCGGGGGCGCCTACAATGAGCAGTTCTTC.

This clone came up a few times. V gene TRBV7-9 combines with J gene TRBJ2-5; D gene unclear. The CDR3 consists of 15 residues. Trimming cost V 6 bases and J 4 bases, with 18 bases left between them. CDR1 and CDR2 from the germline V gene are SEHNR and FQNEAQ (reference sequence). The CDR3 DNA reads as TGTGCCAGCAGTCAAGATATCCGGAAGGGAGAGACCCAGTACTTC. Amino acid sequence: CASSQDIRKGETQYF.